These 26 T cell receptor beta chains share one sample of origin, sequenced in a study of vaccination effects on CD4 cells after COVID-19. Method: immunoSEQ multiplex PCR; TCRdb's copy keeps in-frame clones and lacks some. Seen here are about 61,000 clones, roughly 81% observed once, and the top ten hold 2.5%. Their antigen targets remain unknown. Antigen-specific CD4+ T cells expanded by the ViraFEST assay with viral peptide pools were then sequenced. Researchers isolated CD4+ T cells once around 11 days of culture had elapsed. Sequencing was performed on CD4+ T cells from PBMCs cultured with HCoV-229E spike peptides, taken before COVID-19 vaccination. The receptor source for this set is a human donor who received a COVID-19 vaccine.

V usage is TRBV19 and J usage is TRBJ2-2; tentative D call: TRBD1 (6 bases). Germline loops: CDR1 LNHDA, CDR2 SQIVND (reference sequence). V lost 3 bases and J lost 5, with 13 bases in between. The CDR3 loop spans 15 amino acids. CDR3 sequence reads: CASSISGAYTGELFF. The CDR3 DNA follows: TGTGCCAGTAGTATTTCAGGGGCATATACCGGGGAGCTGTTTTTT.

The rearrangement uses TRBV12-3 or TRBV12-4 and TRBJ1-2; 7 bases align to TRBD1. With V trimmed by 3 bases and J by 2 bases, 0 bases remained unmatched. The CDR3 covers 13 residues. In DNA, the CDR3 is TGTGCCAGCAGTTTGACAGGGAACTATGGCTACACCTTC. This sequence encodes CASSLTGNYGYTF.

This chain uses TRBV11-2 with TRBJ1-6; weak D call: TRBD1 (6 bases). CDR3 length equals 15 residues. The V end was cut by 5 bases, the J end by 7 bases, with 15 bases between. CDR1 is SGHAT and CDR2 is FQNNGV in the germline V gene. In DNA form, the CDR3 reads TGTGCCAGCAGCGCCCCATGGGACACGAATTCACCCCTCCACTTT. Its translation: CASSAPWDTNSPLHF.

The rearrangement uses TRBV3-1 (or the pseudogene TRBV3-2) and TRBJ1-6; no clear D. CDR3 length equals 16 residues. Germline V CDR1 and CDR2: LGHDT, YNNKEL (reference sequence). The ends were cut back, 1 base at V and 1 base at J, with 8 bases in the middle. DNA of the CDR3: TGTGCCAGCAGCCAAGTGCCGGGGTCCTATAATTCACCCCTCCACTTT. This gives the protein CASSQVPGSYNSPLHF.

The CDR3 reads CASSTTSGAHNEQFF. For the CDR3, the DNA is TGTGCCAGCAGTACGACTAGCGGGGCTCACAATGAGCAGTTCTTC. V gene TRBV7-2 combines with J gene TRBJ2-1, with 11 positions matching TRBD2. There are 15 residues in the CDR3. Germline trimming cut 6 bases from V and 5 bases from J; bases unmatched to any gene: 6. Germline assignment: CDR1 SGHTA and CDR2 FQGNSA.

This chain uses TRBV18 with TRBJ1-2, with D maybe TRBD1 (5 bases). The germline CDR1 and CDR2 sequences are KGHSH and LQKENI. CDR3 length: 13 residues. Trimming stripped 6 bases from V and 4 bases from J, with 12 bases between. The CDR3 DNA reads as TGTGCCAGCTCTTCGGACATATCCTATGGCTACACCTTC. Protein product: CASSSDISYGYTF.

The CDR3 reads CASSILGGQGKTEAFF. The DNA for the CDR3 is TGTGCCAGTAGTATACTGGGGGGGCAGGGTAAAACTGAAGCTTTCTTT. This chain links TRBV19 with TRBJ1-1; TRBD1 might be the D (6 bases). This CDR3 has 16 amino acids. The germline gives CDR1 LNHDA, CDR2 SQIVND (reference sequence). V was shortened by 2 bases and J by 5 bases, with 18 bases between the two germline ends.

The chain uses TRBV5-1 and TRBJ2-3; TRBD1 might be the D (6 bases). V lost 4 bases and J lost 4, with 16 bases in between. The CDR3 sequence is 15 residues long. The germline V gene encodes CDR1 SGHRS and CDR2 YFSETQ. CDR3 loop: CASSPLQQGSDTQYF. The CDR3 DNA reads as TGCGCCAGCAGCCCGTTACAACAGGGTTCAGATACGCAGTATTTT.

The chain has TRBV4-1 and TRBJ1-4, with D tentatively TRBD1 (6 bases). From germline, CDR1 is MGHRA and CDR2 YSYEKL. This CDR3 is built from 15 residues. V dropped 5 bases and J dropped 0 bases, with 10 bases sitting between them. CDR3 coding DNA: TGCGCCAGCAGCTTAAGGACAGCAACTAATGAAAAACTGTTTTTT. Protein: CASSLRTATNEKLFF.

The chain recombines TRBV10-3 with TRBJ2-5; a possible D gene is TRBD2 (6 bases). Germline CDR1 reads ENHRY; CDR2 reads SYGVKD. V lost 0 bases, J lost 5 bases, and 16 bases lay in between. CDR3 length equals 16 residues. DNA of the CDR3: TGTGCCATCAGTGAGTCCGACCGGGGGAAGTGGGAGACCCAGTACTTC. Its protein is CAISESDRGKWETQYF.

The chain couples TRBV5-1 to TRBJ1-1; D may be TRBD1 (6 bases). The CDR3 has 15 residues. Per germline, CDR1 SGHRS and CDR2 YFSETQ. V was pared by 5 bases and J by 4 bases, with 18 bases between. The CDR3 loop reads CASRPSLGGGTEAFF. CDR3 nucleotide sequence: TGCGCCAGCAGGCCATCCCTGGGAGGGGGCACTGAAGCTTTCTTT.

In this sample, this clone turned up once. V gene TRBV7-8 combines with J gene TRBJ2-5, with 8 bases lining up with TRBD2. There are 17 residues in the CDR3. The junction had 9 bases not matched to a gene; V was cut back by 0 bases and J by 3 bases. CDR1 is SGHVS and CDR2 is FQNEAQ in the germline V gene. The CDR3 coding sequence is TGTGCCAGCAGCTTAGCGATTCCGGGGGGGTGGGAAGAGACCCAGTACTTC. Translated, it gives CASSLAIPGGWEETQYF.

This chain links TRBV24-1 with TRBJ2-1, with 7 positions matching TRBD1. The CDR3 has 12 amino acids. J lost 13 bases, V lost 4 bases, and 6 bases had no gene match. Per germline, CDR1 KGHDR and CDR2 SFDVKD. The CDR3 nucleotides read TGTGCCACCAGTGACCAAACAGGGGTACAGTTCTTC. Its protein is CATSDQTGVQFF.

The chain joins TRBV6-5 to TRBJ1-1, with a weak D call TRBD1 (6 bases). This CDR3 contains 15 residues. Germline CDR1 reads MNHEY; CDR2 reads SVGAGI. Trimming removed 5 bases from V and 11 bases from J, with 24 bases in between. CDR3 in amino acids: CASSPSTGLGVGAFF. CDR3 nucleotides: TGTGCCAGCAGTCCTTCCACAGGGTTGGGAGTAGGGGCTTTCTTT.

The CDR3 protein is CASSQIMAQPQHF. The CDR3 DNA reads as TGTGCCAGCAGCCAAATTATGGCCCAGCCCCAGCATTTT. This chain uses TRBV3-1 (or the pseudogene TRBV3-2) with TRBJ1-5; D is undetermined. The CDR3 extends over 13 amino acids. Germline V lookup: CDR1 LGHDT, CDR2 YNNKEL (reference sequence). V lost 2 bases and J lost 7, with 9 bases in between.

This clone was observed a few times. The rearrangement uses TRBV4-1 and TRBJ1-1; perhaps TRBD1 as D (6 bases). CDR1 is MGHRA, CDR2 YSYEKL, per germline. V lost 4 bases and J lost 4, with 16 bases in between. The CDR3 has 15 amino acids. The CDR3 coding sequence is TGCGCCAGCAGCCTCGGACAGAGCTTGGCCACTGAAGCTTTCTTT. Translating it yields CASSLGQSLATEAFF.

The chain couples TRBV7-2 to TRBJ2-4, with D perhaps matching TRBD1 (6 bases). Germline-derived CDR1 and CDR2 are SGHTA and FQGNSA. This CDR3 is built from 14 residues. The V end was cut by 1 base, the J end by 6 bases, with 10 bases between. The CDR3 region is CASSLGRGGNIQYF. The DNA for the CDR3 is TGTGCCAGCAGCTTAGGACGAGGGGGAAACATTCAGTACTTC. Looking up the rest from reference TRBV7-2 and TRBJ2-4 gives the full variable domain: GAGVSQSPSNKVTEKGKDVELRCDPISGHTALYWYRQSLGQGLEFLIYFQGNSAPDKSGLPSDRFSAERTGGSVSTLTIQRTQQEDSAVYLCASSLGRGGNIQYFGAGTRLSVL.

The chain recombines TRBV15 with TRBJ1-1, with TRBD1 matching over 7 bases. Germline CDR1 and CDR2: LNHNV and YYDKDF (reference sequence). CDR3 length equals 13 residues. After removal of 5 bases from V and 6 bases from J, the junction contained 6 bases not matched to a gene. The CDR3 bases are TGTGCCACCAGCTTCCAGGGGGTCTCTGAAGCTTTCTTT. Its translation is CATSFQGVSEAFF.

This clone was detected only once. DNA for the CDR3: TGTGCCAGCAGCGTAGCCAGAGGAAGCGAAGCTTTCTTT. This codes for CASSVARGSEAFF. The chain links TRBV9 to TRBJ1-1, with D unresolved. Germline CDR1 and CDR2: SGDLS and YYNGEE. This CDR3 is 13 amino acids long. Trimming removed 0 bases from V and 8 bases from J, with 11 bases in between.

This rearrangement joins TRBV25-1 to TRBJ1-2; D is ambiguous. The CDR3 totals 12 residues. V shed 5 bases and J shed 2 bases, with 6 bases lying between them. CDR1 MGHDK and CDR2 SYGVNS come from the germline V gene. The CDR3 DNA sequence: TGTGCCAGCAGTCGCGCGAACTATGGCTACACCTTC. Translation gives CASSRANYGYTF.

This clone occurred once. This sequence joins TRBV18 and TRBJ1-2; no definite D call. The CDR3 extends over 15 amino acids. Germline CDR1 and CDR2: KGHSH and LQKENI. With 2 bases removed from V and 8 bases from J, the gap between germline ends came to 18 bases. CDR3: CASSPTGMEAGGYTF. CDR3 coding DNA: TGTGCCAGCTCACCAACGGGCATGGAAGCGGGGGGCTACACCTTC.

V and J are TRBV5-6 and TRBJ1-5; D may be TRBD1 (6 bases). The germline V gene encodes CDR1 SGHDT and CDR2 YYEEEE. The CDR3 has 14 amino acids. Between the trimmed V and J ends, which lost 5 bases and 9 bases, there was a span of 18 bases. CDR3 amino acids: CASSNPGQSWPQHF. The DNA for the CDR3 is TGTGCCAGCAGTAACCCGGGACAATCATGGCCCCAGCATTTT.

This chain links TRBV3-1 (or the pseudogene TRBV3-2) with TRBJ1-2; D perhaps matches TRBD1 (6 bases). The CDR3 extends over 17 amino acids. CDR1 and CDR2 from the germline V gene are LGHDT and YNNKEL (reference sequence). Deletions cut 0 bases from V and 4 bases from J, with 18 bases between. The CDR3 bases are TGTGCCAGCAGCCAAGATCATGGGGGGCCCTGGGTCTATGGCTACACCTTC. This codes for CASSQDHGGPWVYGYTF.

The chain is built from TRBV12-5 and TRBJ2-5; 9 nucleotides align to TRBD1. The CDR3 loop spans 15 amino acids. V shed 1 base and J 5 bases; nucleotides not matched to a gene: 5. Germline-derived CDR1 and CDR2 are LGHNT and FRNRAP. The CDR3 reads CASGLATGGQETQYF. The CDR3 coding sequence is TGTGCTAGTGGTTTGGCTACAGGGGGCCAGGAGACCCAGTACTTC.

V and J are TRBV5-1 and TRBJ2-5, with 14 bases aligning to TRBD2. Trimming cost V 0 bases and J 12 bases; bases outside gene matches: 7. Germline loops: CDR1 SGHRS, CDR2 YFSETQ. The CDR3 sequence is 15 residues long. The CDR3 region has the DNA TGCGCCAGCAGCTTGGACGGGACTAGCGGGAGCCCAAAGTACTTC. It translates to CASSLDGTSGSPKYF.

This clone was counted only a few times. The rearrangement links TRBV6-6 to TRBJ1-2; D perhaps matches TRBD1 (6 bases). The CDR3 runs to 18 residues. Trimming removed 5 bases at V and 5 bases at J, with 27 bases between. Germline V CDR1 and CDR2: MNHNY, SVGAGI (reference sequence). CDR3: CASSQPRGGGGLGYGYTF. As DNA, the CDR3 is TGTGCCAGCAGTCAACCAAGGGGAGGGGGAGGGCTGGGGTATGGCTACACCTTC.